This entry is about one T cell receptor beta chain. Antigen: not known. Looked up from germline, CDR1 is SGHTA and CDR2 is FQGNSA. The germline V and J ends were trimmed by 1 base and 4 bases, with 14 bases remaining between them. The CDR3 consists of 15 residues. This entry belongs to a study of OX40 agonist ivuxolimab in advanced cancers. About the research overall: Anti-PD-1, anti-PD-L1 or anti-CTLA-4 therapy given earlier was allowed, and approximately 40% had some. Study-wide results and caveats: Expanded clones were, on average, more numerous in CD8+ T cells than in CD4+. Certain nonresponders likewise exhibited a low normalized T-cell clonal expansion.

Libraries were prepared by immunoSEQ multiplex PCR; TCRdb keeps only in-frame clonotypes and omits some of them. The table has around 81,000 clones, around 84% seen once; the top ten hold 6% to 8.5%. At baseline, cycle 4 day 1, and cycle 7 day 1, blood was sampled. The TCR comes from an adult with an advanced solid tumor such as melanoma, head and neck, liver or kidney cancer. Sequenced here: CD4+ or CD8+ T cells sorted from blood, sampled in a trial of the OX40 agonist ivuxolimab. The genes are TRBV7-2 and TRBJ2-7, with a possible D match to TRBD2 (6 bases). For the CDR3, the DNA is TGTGCCAGCAGCTTAGGGGACGGAGGACTATACGAGCAGTACTTC. Translated, it gives CASSLGDGGLYEQYF.